The T cell receptor (beta chain) described here comes from a study of shared clonotypes between healthy human individuals. Healthy HIV-negative adults with no recent acute infections or vaccinations were recruited as donors. For this clone: Its antigen is currently unknown.

There are 14 residues in the CDR3. From germline, CDR1 is SNHLY and CDR2 FYNNEI. Trimming stripped 5 bases from V and 7 bases from J, with 14 bases between. Overall study results and limits: Naive CD4 clonotypes overlapped across a few donors at roughly 5%.

The data were produced by immunoSEQ multiplex PCR, yet TCRdb's version contains in-frame clones alone and is incomplete. The sample shows some 2,500,000 clones, roughly 93% of them seen only once. The sequenced sample consisted of naive CD4+ T cells from PBMCs. As to subset: CD45RA+ positively selected. V is TRBV2 and J is TRBJ1-4, with TRBD1 as a possible D gene (6 bases). This TCR came from a man between 18 and 35 years old in good health. Some clones in this sample may be carry-over from other donors' samples. CDR3 amino acids: CASSLTDRSEKLFF. The CDR3 DNA reads as TGTGCCAGCAGTCTGACAGACAGGTCTGAAAAACTGTTTTTT.